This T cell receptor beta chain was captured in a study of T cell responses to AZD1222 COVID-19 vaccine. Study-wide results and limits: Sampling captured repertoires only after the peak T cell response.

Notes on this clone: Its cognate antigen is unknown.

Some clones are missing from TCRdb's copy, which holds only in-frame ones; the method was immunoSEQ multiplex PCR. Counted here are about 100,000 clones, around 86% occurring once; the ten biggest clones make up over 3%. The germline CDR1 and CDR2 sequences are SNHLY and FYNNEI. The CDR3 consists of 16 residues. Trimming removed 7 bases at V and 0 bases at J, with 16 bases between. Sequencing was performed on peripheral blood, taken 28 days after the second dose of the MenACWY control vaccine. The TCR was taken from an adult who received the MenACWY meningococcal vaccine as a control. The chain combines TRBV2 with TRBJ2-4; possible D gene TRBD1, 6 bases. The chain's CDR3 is CASNTGSNRAKNIQYF. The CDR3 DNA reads TGTGCCAGCAACACAGGGTCCAATAGAGCCAAAAACATTCAGTACTTC.